This T cell receptor beta chain emerged from a study of blood T cells in healthy people across ages. Of note for this clonotype: The target antigen is unknown.

Study results and caveats: Without sorted subsets, naive and antigen-experienced compartments could not be conclusively compared. Diversity estimates from one million T cells were considered underestimates.

Primed by a sample-barcoded 5' primer and a J-beta primer mix, a second PCR proceeded for roughly 6 to 12 cycles. MiXCR was run by TCRdb on the 5' RACE reads, yielding one entry per CDR3 protein. Of 450,000 to 700,000 distinct CDR3 sequences listed, 25% to 30% are singletons. This CDR3 spans 17 amino acids. The germline V gene has CDR1 SGHDN and CDR2 FVKESK. The individuals who served as donors were healthy Caucasians living in Russia, aged roughly 6 to 90. The specimen was blood. The TCR comes from a woman in her 70s in good health. This chain connects TRBV14 to TRBJ2-5, with 8 bases identical to TRBD1. The end of the DNA is better explained by TRBJ2-1, so the J call may be wrong. The CDR3 reads CASSQDRGRQGRNEQFF. In nucleotides, the CDR3 is TGTGCCAGCAGCCAAGATCGGGGCCGACAGGGGCGGAATGAGCAGTTCTTC.